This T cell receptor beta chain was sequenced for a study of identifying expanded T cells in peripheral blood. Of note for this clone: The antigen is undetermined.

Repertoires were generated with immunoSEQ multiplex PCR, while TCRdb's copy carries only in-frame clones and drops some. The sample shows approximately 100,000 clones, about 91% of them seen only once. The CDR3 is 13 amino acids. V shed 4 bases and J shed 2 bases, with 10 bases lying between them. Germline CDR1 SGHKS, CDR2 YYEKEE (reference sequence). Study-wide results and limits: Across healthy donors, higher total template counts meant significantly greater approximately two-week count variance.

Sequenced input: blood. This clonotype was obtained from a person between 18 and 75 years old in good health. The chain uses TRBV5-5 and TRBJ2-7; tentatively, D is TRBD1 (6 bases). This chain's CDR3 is CASSTWTAYEQYF. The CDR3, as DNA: TGTGCCAGCAGCACCTGGACAGCCTACGAGCAGTACTTC.